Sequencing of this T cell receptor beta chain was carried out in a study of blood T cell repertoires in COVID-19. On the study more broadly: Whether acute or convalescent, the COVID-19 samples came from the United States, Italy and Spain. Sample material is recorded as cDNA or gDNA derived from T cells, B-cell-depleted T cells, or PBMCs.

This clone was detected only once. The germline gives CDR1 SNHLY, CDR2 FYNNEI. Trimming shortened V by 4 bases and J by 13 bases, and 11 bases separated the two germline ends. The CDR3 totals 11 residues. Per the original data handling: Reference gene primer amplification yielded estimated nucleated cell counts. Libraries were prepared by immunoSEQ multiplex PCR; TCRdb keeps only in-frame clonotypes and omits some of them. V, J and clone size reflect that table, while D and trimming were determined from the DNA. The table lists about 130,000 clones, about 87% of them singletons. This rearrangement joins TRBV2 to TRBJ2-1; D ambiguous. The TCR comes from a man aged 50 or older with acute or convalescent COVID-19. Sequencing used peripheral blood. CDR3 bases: TGTGCCAGCAGTGTAAGCAGGTTACAGTTCTTC. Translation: CASSVSRLQFF.